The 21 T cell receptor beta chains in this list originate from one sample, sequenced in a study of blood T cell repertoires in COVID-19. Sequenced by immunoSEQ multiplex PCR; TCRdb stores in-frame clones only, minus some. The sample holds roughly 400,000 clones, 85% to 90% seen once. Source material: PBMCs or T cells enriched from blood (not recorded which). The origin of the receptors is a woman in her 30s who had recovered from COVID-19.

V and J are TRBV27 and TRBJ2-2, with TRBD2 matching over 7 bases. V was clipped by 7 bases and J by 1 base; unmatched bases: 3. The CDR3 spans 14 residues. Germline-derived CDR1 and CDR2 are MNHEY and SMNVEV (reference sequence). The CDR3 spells CASMSGVNTGELFF. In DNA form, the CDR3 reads TGTGCCAGCATGAGCGGGGTGAACACCGGGGAGCTGTTTTTT.

CDR3: CAWSPGDLFYEQYF. The CDR3 DNA reads as TGTGCCTGGAGTCCAGGGGACCTTTTCTACGAGCAGTACTTC. The chain recombines TRBV30 with TRBJ2-7; a weak D match, TRBD1 (6 bases). Germline V gene sequence: CDR1 GTSNPN, CDR2 SVGIG (reference sequence). The CDR3 spans 14 residues. V lost 2 bases and J 3 bases, leaving 14 bases between the germline ends.

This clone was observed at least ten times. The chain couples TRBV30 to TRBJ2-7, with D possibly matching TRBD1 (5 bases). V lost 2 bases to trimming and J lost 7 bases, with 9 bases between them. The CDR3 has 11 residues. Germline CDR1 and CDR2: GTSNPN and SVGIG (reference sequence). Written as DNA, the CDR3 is TGTGCCTGGAGTCCGCGACAGGAGCAGTACTTC. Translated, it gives CAWSPRQEQYF.

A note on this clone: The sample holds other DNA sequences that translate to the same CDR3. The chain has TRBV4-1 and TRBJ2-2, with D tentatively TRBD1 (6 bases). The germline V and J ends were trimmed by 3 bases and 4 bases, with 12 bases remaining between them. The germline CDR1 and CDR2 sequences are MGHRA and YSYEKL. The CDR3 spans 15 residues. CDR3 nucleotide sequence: TGCGCCAGCAGCCATTCACAGGGCCTCACCGGGGAGCTGTTTTTT. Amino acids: CASSHSQGLTGELFF.

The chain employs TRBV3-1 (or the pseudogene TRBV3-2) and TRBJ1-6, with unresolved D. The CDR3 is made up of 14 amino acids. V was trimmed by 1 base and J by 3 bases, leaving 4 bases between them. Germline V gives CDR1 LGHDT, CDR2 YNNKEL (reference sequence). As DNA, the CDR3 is TGTGCCAGCAGCCAAGGGAGCTATAATTCACCCCTCCACTTT. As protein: CASSQGSYNSPLHF.

In DNA, the CDR3 is TGTGCCAGCAGCGCAACAGGGTTTGCAACTAATGAAAAACTGTTTTTT. Encoded protein: CASSATGFATNEKLFF. The chain combines TRBV9 with TRBJ1-4, with a weak D call TRBD1 (6 bases). Germline lookup yields CDR1 SGDLS and CDR2 YYNGEE. This CDR3 has 16 amino acids. V was clipped by 3 bases and J by 0 bases, with 12 bases between them.

CDR3 in DNA: TGTGCCAGCAGCCCCCTTGCGGGGGCCGCCGGGGCCCAGTACTTC. It translates to CASSPLAGAAGAQYF. This sequence joins TRBV11-1 and TRBJ2-5; the D gene is possibly TRBD2 (7 bases). The CDR3 contains 15 residues. Germline CDR1 and CDR2: SGHAT and FQDESV (reference sequence). V dropped 5 bases and J dropped 9 bases, with 22 bases sitting between them.

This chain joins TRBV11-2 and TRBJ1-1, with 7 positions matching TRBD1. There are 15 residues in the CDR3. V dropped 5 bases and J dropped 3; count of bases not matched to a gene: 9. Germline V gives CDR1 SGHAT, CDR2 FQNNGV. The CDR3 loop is CASSPLGGGDTEAFF. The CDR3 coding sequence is TGTGCCAGCAGCCCACTTGGAGGGGGCGACACTGAAGCTTTCTTT. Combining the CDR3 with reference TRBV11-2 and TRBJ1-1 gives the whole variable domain EAGVAQSPRYKIIEKRQSVAFWCNPISGHATLYWYQQILGQGPKLLIQFQNNGVVDDSQLPKDRFSAERLKGVDSTLKIQPAKLEDSAVYLCASSPLGGGDTEAFFGQGTRLTVV.

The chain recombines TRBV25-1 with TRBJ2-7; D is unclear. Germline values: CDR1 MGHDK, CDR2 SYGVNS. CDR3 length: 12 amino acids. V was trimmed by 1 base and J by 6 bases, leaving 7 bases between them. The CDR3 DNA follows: TGTGCCAGCAGTGAATTCGCGAGCGAGCAGTACTTC. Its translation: CASSEFASEQYF.

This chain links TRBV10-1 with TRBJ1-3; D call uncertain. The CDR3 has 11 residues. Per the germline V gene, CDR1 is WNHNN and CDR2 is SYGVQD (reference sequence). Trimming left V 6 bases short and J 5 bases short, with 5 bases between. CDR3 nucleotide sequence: TGCGCCAGCAGATTTAGAAACACCATATATTTT. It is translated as CASRFRNTIYF.

The CDR3 protein is CASRVGPGDYEKLFF. For the CDR3, the DNA is TGCGCCAGCAGGGTAGGGCCAGGGGATTATGAAAAACTGTTTTTT. The J gene is TRBJ1-4, the V gene TRBV5-1; TRBD1 might be the D (6 bases). The V and J ends lost 5 bases and 6 bases respectively, with 17 bases between them. The CDR3 consists of 15 residues. Germline V gene lookup returns CDR1 SGHRS and CDR2 YFSETQ. The full variable domain, completed using reference TRBV5-1 and TRBJ1-4, is KAGVTQTPRYLIKTRGQQVTLSCSPISGHRSVSWYQQTPGQGLQFLFEYFSETQRNKGNFPGRFSGRQFSNSRSEMNVSTLELGDSALYLCASRVGPGDYEKLFFGSGTQLSVL.

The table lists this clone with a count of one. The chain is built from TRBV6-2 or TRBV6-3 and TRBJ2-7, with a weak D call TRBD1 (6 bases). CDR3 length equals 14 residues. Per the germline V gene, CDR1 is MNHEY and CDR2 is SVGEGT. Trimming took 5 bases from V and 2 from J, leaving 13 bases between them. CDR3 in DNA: TGTGCCAGCAGTAAAAGTCAGGGGCCCTACGAGCAGTACTTC. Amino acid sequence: CASSKSQGPYEQYF.

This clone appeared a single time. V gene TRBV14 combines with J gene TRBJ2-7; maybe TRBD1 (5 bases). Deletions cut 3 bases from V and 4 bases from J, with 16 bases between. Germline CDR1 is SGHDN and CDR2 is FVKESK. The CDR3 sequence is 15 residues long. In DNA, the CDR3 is TGTGCCAGCAGCCAGGCAGGGCTCCGACTGTACGAGCAGTACTTC. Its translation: CASSQAGLRLYEQYF.

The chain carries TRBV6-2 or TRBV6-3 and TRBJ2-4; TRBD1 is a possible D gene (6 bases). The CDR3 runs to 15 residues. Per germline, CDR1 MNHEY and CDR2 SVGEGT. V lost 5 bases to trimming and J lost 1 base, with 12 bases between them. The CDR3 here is CASSDPRGAKNIQYF. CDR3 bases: TGTGCCAGCAGTGACCCCAGGGGCGCCAAAAACATTCAGTACTTC.

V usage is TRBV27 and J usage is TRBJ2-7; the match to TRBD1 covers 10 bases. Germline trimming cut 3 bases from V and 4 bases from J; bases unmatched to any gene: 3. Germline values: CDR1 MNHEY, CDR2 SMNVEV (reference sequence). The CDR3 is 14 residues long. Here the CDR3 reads CASSLGTGEYEQYF. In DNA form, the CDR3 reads TGTGCCAGCAGTTTGGGGACAGGGGAGTACGAGCAGTACTTC.

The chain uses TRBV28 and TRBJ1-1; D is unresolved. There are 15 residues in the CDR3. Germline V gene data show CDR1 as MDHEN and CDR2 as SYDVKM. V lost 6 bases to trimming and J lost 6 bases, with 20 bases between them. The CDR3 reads CASSQRRSVVAEAFF. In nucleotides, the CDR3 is TGTGCCAGCAGCCAAAGGCGGAGTGTAGTGGCTGAAGCTTTCTTT.

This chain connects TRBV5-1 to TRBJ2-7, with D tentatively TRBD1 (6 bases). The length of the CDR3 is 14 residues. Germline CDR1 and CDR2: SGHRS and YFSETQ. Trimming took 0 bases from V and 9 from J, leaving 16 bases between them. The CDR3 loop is CASSLAGDVGSQYF. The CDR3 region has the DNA TGCGCCAGCAGCTTGGCAGGGGACGTAGGGTCGCAGTACTTC.

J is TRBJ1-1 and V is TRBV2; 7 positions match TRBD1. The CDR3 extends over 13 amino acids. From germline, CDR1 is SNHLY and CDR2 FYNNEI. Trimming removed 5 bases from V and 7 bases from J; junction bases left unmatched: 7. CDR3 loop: CASSYKGQFEAFF. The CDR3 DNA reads TGTGCCAGCAGTTACAAGGGACAGTTTGAAGCTTTCTTT.

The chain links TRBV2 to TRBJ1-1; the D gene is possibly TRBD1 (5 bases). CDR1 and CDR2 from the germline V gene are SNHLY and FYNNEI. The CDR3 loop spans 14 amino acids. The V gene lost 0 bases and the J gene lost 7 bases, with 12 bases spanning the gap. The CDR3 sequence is CASSEALGQGEAFF. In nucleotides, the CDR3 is TGTGCCAGCAGTGAAGCGCTTGGGCAGGGTGAAGCTTTCTTT.

The CDR3 DNA is TGTGCCAGCAGAAGACAGGCGACGGCTGGAAACACCATATATTTT. The encoded protein is CASRRQATAGNTIYF. The rearrangement joins TRBV6-5 to TRBJ1-3, with a possible D match to TRBD1 (6 bases). The germline CDR1 and CDR2 sequences are MNHEY and SVGAGI. This CDR3 is built from 15 residues. Between the trimmed V and J ends, which lost 6 bases and 2 bases, there was a span of 14 bases.

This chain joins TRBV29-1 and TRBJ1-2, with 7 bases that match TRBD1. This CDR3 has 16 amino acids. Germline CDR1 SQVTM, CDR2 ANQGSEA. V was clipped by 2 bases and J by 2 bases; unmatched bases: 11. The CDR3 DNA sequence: TGCAGCGTTGAATCGACAGGGATTCTTGGAAACTATGGCTACACCTTC. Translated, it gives CSVESTGILGNYGYTF.